This TCR beta chain derives from a study of glioma-infiltrating T cells. The CDR3 extends over 13 amino acids. Trimming cost V 9 bases and J 3 bases; bases outside gene matches: 7. CDR1 is SGHTA and CDR2 is FQGNSA in the germline V gene. Using RNA template, CDR3s of TCR alpha and beta were amplified with iRepertoire arm-PCR. TCRdb re-called the multiplex PCR reads with MiXCR, one entry per CDR3 protein. The data hold more than 350,000 distinct CDR3 sequences, with 41% observed a single time. This clonotype was counted between two and nine times. Its antigen is unidentified. Notes on the study in general: Very few CDR3 sequences were shared between tissue and blood. A blood CDR3 motif signature was depleted in highly divergent patients.

The clonotype was recovered from a human donor with low-grade glioma or glioblastoma, undergoing nonglioma brain surgery, or in good health (not recorded which). The sample was glioma tissue, nonneoplastic brain tissue, or PBMCs (not recorded which). This rearrangement joins TRBV7-2 to TRBJ1-1; 7 nucleotides agree with TRBD1. CDR3 sequence reads: CASQTGWYTEAFF. CDR3 in DNA: TGTGCCAGTCAGACAGGGTGGTACACTGAAGCTTTCTTT.